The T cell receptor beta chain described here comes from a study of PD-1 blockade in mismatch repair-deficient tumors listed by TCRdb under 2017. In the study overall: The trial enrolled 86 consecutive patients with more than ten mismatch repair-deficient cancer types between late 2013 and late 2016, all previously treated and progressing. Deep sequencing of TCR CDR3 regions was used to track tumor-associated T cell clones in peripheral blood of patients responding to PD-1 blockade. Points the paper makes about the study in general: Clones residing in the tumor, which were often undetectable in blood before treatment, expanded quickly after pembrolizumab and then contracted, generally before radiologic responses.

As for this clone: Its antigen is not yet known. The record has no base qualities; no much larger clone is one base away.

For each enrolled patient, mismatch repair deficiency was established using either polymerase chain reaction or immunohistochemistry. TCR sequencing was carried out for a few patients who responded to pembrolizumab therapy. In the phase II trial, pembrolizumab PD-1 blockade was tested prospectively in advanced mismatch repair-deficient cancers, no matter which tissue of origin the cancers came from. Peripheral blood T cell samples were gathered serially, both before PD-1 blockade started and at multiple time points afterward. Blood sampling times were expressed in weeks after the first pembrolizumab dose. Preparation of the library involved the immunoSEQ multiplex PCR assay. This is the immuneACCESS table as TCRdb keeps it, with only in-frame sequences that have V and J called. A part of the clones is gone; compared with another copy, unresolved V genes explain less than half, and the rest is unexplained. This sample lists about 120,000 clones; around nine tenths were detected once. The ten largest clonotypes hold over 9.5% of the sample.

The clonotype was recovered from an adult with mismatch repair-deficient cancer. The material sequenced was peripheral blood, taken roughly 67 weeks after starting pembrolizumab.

The CDR3 protein is CASSRDQGTDTQYF. The bases are TGCGCCAGCAGCCGCGACCAGGGGACAGATACGCAGTATTTT. The sequence links TRBV4-1 to TRBJ2-3; D gene: possibly TRBD1, on 6 matching bases. The germline V gene gives CDR1 as MGHRA and CDR2 as YSYEKL. The cysteine opens and the phenylalanine closes a CDR3 of 14 amino acids. The DNA shown is the 42-base CDR3, in frame from base 1. The junction carries 11 bases between V and J, which are trimmed by 4 bases and 3 bases respectively.